What follows are 11 T cell receptor beta chains derived from one specimen sequenced in a study of a mutant IDH1 vaccine in newly diagnosed glioma. Some clones are missing from TCRdb's copy, which holds only in-frame ones; the method was immunoSEQ multiplex PCR. The table includes approximately 50,000 clones, around 86% detected once. The antigens of these receptors remain unknown. Time point reported: week 47, end of study. Each dose of the vaccine consisted of 300 ug of mutant IDH1 20-mer peptide, with topical imiquimod. The sample was PBMCs, taken from a glioma patient whose treatment included an IDH1 peptide vaccine. The receptors were gathered from a woman aged 50 to 65 with glioma.

The rearrangement links TRBV6-5 to TRBJ1-1; D possibly corresponds to TRBD1 (5 bases). The CDR3 is made up of 11 amino acids. The V end lost 8 bases, the J end lost 7 bases, and 11 bases lay between the germline ends. The germline V gene encodes CDR1 MNHEY and CDR2 SVGAGI. The CDR3 protein is CASHRGSEAFF. CDR3 coding DNA: TGTGCCAGCCACCGGGGGAGTGAAGCTTTCTTT.

This clone came up once. This chain uses TRBV7-2 with TRBJ1-2; TRBD1 is a possible D gene (5 bases). The length of the CDR3 is 13 residues. V was clipped by 4 bases and J by 2 bases, with 8 bases between them. Germline V lookup: CDR1 SGHTA, CDR2 FQGNSA. The CDR3 protein is CASSWGGNYGYTF. The CDR3 bases are TGTGCCAGCAGCTGGGGGGGAAACTATGGCTACACCTTC.

The rearrangement uses TRBV6-6 and TRBJ2-2, with D perhaps matching TRBD2 (5 bases). Deletions cut 7 bases from V and 10 bases from J, with 13 bases between. This CDR3 region has 12 residues. CDR1 and CDR2 (germline): MNHNY, SVGAGI (reference sequence). The DNA of the CDR3 is TGTGCCAGCACTAAAGGAGCGGAGGAGCTGTTTTTT. This codes for CASTKGAEELFF.

The CDR3 sequence: CASSFLGGSDGTQYF. As DNA, the CDR3 is TGTGCCAGCAGCTTCCTCGGGGGGTCAGACGGGACCCAGTACTTC. The chain combines TRBV6-5 with TRBJ2-5; 7 bases align to TRBD2. V shed 6 bases, J shed 7 bases, and the junction held 14 bases outside the gene matches. The CDR3 has 15 amino acids. Germline CDR1 is MNHEY and CDR2 is SVGAGI.

This chain joins TRBV6-5 and TRBJ1-1; a weak D match, TRBD1 (6 bases). The CDR3 runs 14 residues. The germline V and J ends were trimmed by 2 bases and 4 bases, with 11 bases remaining between them. Germline values: CDR1 MNHEY, CDR2 SVGAGI. The CDR3 bases are TGTGCCAGCAGTTACGGAGGGGGAGGCACTGAAGCTTTCTTT. It translates to CASSYGGGGTEAFF.

The CDR3 loop reads CATSRDSYRGNIQYF. The CDR3 DNA reads as TGTGCCACCAGCAGAGATTCGTACAGGGGAAACATTCAGTACTTC. The gene calls are TRBV15 and TRBJ2-4; TRBD1 aligns across 7 bases. The CDR3 length is 15 residues. Unmatched junction bases numbered 5, after V lost 0 bases and J lost 6 bases. Germline V CDR1 and CDR2: LNHNV, YYDKDF (reference sequence).

The V gene is TRBV5-4, the J gene TRBJ2-1; unclear D gene. Germline assignment: CDR1 SGHNT and CDR2 YYREEE (reference sequence). With 4 bases removed from V and 0 bases from J, the gap between germline ends came to 14 bases. The CDR3 runs 16 residues. CDR3 loop: CASSPGTSSSYNEQFF. Written as DNA, the CDR3 is TGTGCCAGCAGCCCAGGAACCAGCAGCTCCTACAATGAGCAGTTCTTC.

This chain links TRBV7-2 with TRBJ1-2, with 10 bases matching TRBD1. This CDR3 comprises 15 residues. V gave up 4 bases and J gave up 6 bases; unmatched junction bases: 8. In germline, CDR1 is SGHTA, CDR2 FQGNSA. Here the CDR3 DNA reads TGTGCCAGCAGCTCGGGACAGGGGACCCTAGATGGCTACACCTTC. Amino acid sequence: CASSSGQGTLDGYTF.

This clone was observed a few times. V usage is TRBV18 and J usage is TRBJ1-3; a possible D gene is TRBD1 (6 bases). The CDR3 is 13 amino acids. Trimming pared 6 bases from V and 4 bases from J, leaving 10 bases between. In germline, CDR1 is KGHSH, CDR2 LQKENI. CDR3 loop: CASSPGQGNTIYF. The CDR3 DNA sequence: TGTGCCAGCTCCCCCGGACAGGGAAACACCATATATTTT.

As concerns this clone: At one of its ends the junction is not consistent with the germline gene, which may arise from a read error. The chain joins TRBV29-1 to TRBJ2-3; D is ambiguous. Germline assignment: CDR1 SQVTM and CDR2 ANQGSEA. The CDR3 extends over 12 amino acids. The CDR3 loop is CSLDLMTDTQYF. In nucleotides, the CDR3 is TGCAGCCTTGACCTCATGACAGATACGCAGTATTTT.

The gene calls are TRBV19 and TRBJ2-1, with 9 nucleotides matching TRBD1. The CDR3 has 15 amino acids. The J segment lost 10 bases and the V segment lost 1 base, leaving 8 bases of the junction unmatched. Germline CDR1 LNHDA, CDR2 SQIVND (reference sequence). This CDR3 reads CASSIAGTGTREQFF. The CDR3 DNA reads TGTGCCAGTAGTATAGCCGGGACAGGGACCCGGGAGCAGTTCTTC. The full variable domain, completed using reference TRBV19 and TRBJ2-1, is DGGITQSPKYLFRKEGQNVTLSCEQNLNHDAMYWYRQDPGQGLRLIYYSQIVNDFQKGDIAEGYSVSREKKESFPLTVTSAQKNPTAFYLCASSIAGTGTREQFFGPGTRLTVL.